This T cell receptor beta chain was documented in a study of T cells after yellow fever vaccination. This clonotype was seen only a few times. V gave up 4 bases and J gave up 0 bases, with 19 bases separating them. Looked up from germline, CDR1 is DFQATT and CDR2 is SNEGSKA (reference sequence). The CDR3 has 17 amino acids. MiXCR, run by TCRdb on the 5' RACE reads, gives a single entry per CDR3 protein. Seen here are 500,000 to 650,000 distinct CDR3 sequences, more than 9% observed once, and the top ten hold approximately 15%. The receptor was isolated from a man aged 25-45 years who received the YFV17D yellow fever vaccine. The V and J genes are TRBV20-1 and TRBJ2-1; D is undetermined. Sequencing was performed on PBMCs, taken on the day of the yellow fever booster vaccination. CDR3 loop: CSATSRPDGSSYNEQFF. The CDR3 DNA sequence: TGCAGTGCTACATCAAGGCCGGACGGTAGCTCCTACAATGAGCAGTTCTTC.